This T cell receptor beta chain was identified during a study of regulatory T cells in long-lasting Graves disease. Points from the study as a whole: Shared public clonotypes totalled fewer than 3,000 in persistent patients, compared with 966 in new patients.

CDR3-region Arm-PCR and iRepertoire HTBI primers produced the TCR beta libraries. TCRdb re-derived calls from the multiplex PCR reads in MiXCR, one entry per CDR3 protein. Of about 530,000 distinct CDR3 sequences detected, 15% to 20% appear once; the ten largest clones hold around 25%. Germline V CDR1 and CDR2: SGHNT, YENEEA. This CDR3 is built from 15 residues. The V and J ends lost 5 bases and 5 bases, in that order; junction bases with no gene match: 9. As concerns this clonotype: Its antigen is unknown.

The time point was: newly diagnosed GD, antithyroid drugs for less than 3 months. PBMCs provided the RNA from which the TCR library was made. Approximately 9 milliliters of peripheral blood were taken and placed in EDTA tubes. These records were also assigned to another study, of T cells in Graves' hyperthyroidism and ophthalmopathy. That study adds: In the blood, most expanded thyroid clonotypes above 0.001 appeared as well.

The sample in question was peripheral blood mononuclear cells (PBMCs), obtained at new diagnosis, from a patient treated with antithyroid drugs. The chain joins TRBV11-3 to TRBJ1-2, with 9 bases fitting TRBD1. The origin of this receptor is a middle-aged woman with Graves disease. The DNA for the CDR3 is TGTGCCAGCAGCCCCCGGACAGGGGATAAGTATGGCTACACCTTC. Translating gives CASSPRTGDKYGYTF.